Each of the 32 T cell receptor beta chains below was sequenced from the same sample in a study of T cell repertoires in cytomegalovirus infection. TCRdb passed the reads through MiXCR, listing each CDR3 protein once. The sample holds around 800,000 distinct CDR3 sequences, approximately 30% seen once. The antigens these receptors bind are not known. The sequenced sample was cultured CD8+ T cells from PBMCs, obtained from culture after CMV antigen stimulation. The receptors were gathered from a human donor in good health (CMV status not recorded). Some clones in this sample may be carry-over from other donors' samples.

J is TRBJ2-7 and V is TRBV10-3; TRBD1 matches at 9 bases. The CDR3 runs to 13 residues. Looked up from germline, CDR1 is ENHRY and CDR2 is SYGVKD. V gave up 7 bases and J gave up 3 bases; unmatched junction bases: 4. CDR3 bases: TGTGCCATCAACGACAGGGGGATCTACGAGCAGTACTTC. Translated, it gives CAINDRGIYEQYF.

This clonotype was seen a few times. The junction does not match germline at one end; this may be a read error. The rearrangement joins TRBV5-1 to TRBJ1-4, with a tentative D call TRBD1 (5 bases). The CDR3 extends over 15 amino acids. Germline V gene sequence: CDR1 SGHRS, CDR2 YFSETQ. CDR3 DNA: TGTGCCAGCAGCTTGGAGGGGACAACTAATGAAAAACTGTTTTTT. Its protein is CASSLEGTTNEKLFF.

The chain is built from TRBV5-6 and TRBJ1-1; D call uncertain. V was cut by 0 bases and J by 1 base, with 10 bases left in between. CDR1 SGHDT and CDR2 YYEEEE come from the germline V gene. The CDR3 is made up of 15 amino acids. CDR3 residues: CASSLAQRGNTEAFF. In nucleotides, the CDR3 is TGTGCCAGCAGCTTGGCACAACGCGGGAACACTGAAGCTTTCTTT.

A few counts support this clonotype. The V and J genes are TRBV27 and TRBJ2-3; D not resolved. In germline, CDR1 is MNHEY, CDR2 SMNVEV (reference sequence). The CDR3 length is 12 residues. Trimming took off 2 bases at V and 4 bases at J, with 4 bases between the two ends. The CDR3 DNA is TGTGCCAGCAGTTTACACCCAGATACGCAGTATTTT. This encodes CASSLHPDTQYF.

Only a few counts were recorded for this clonotype. V and J are TRBV27 and TRBJ1-1; TRBD1 matches at 11 bases. The length of the CDR3 is 15 residues. Losses at the gene ends were 3 bases for V and 4 bases for J; bases not matched to a gene: 4. Per germline, CDR1 MNHEY and CDR2 SMNVEV (reference sequence). This CDR3 reads CASSFRGQGVTEAFF. The CDR3 region has the DNA TGTGCCAGCAGTTTCAGGGGACAGGGGGTCACTGAAGCTTTCTTT.

This sequence joins TRBV6-1 and TRBJ1-6; maybe TRBD1 (5 bases). V was trimmed by 7 bases and J by 4 bases, leaving 11 bases between them. The V gene's germline CDR1 is MNHNS and CDR2 SASEGT. The CDR3 runs to 14 residues. The CDR3 nucleotides are TGTGCCAGCATGGGACGACAGTATAATTCACCCCTCCACTTT. Translated, it gives CASMGRQYNSPLHF.

The V and J genes are TRBV27 and TRBJ2-1; 7 nucleotides line up with TRBD2. The CDR3 is 11 amino acids. J gave up 10 bases and V 7 bases, and 4 bases lay outside the gene matches. Germline CDR1 MNHEY, CDR2 SMNVEV (reference sequence). The CDR3 DNA sequence: TGTGCCAGCACCCGGCGGGGGGAGCAGTTCTTC. Its translation: CASTRRGEQFF.

This clonotype has more than one count but fewer than ten. The chain links TRBV12-3 or TRBV12-4 to TRBJ2-5, with D possibly TRBD1 on 5 matching bases. Deletions cut 4 bases from V and 5 bases from J, with 26 bases between. This CDR3 is built from 18 residues. CDR3 in DNA: TGTGCCAGCAGTTCGTCAGCAGGGCTGACCAACTCAGGGGAGACCCAGTACTTC. The encoded protein is CASSSSAGLTNSGETQYF.

Details on this clonotype: A much larger clone sits a single nucleotide away, making a read error possible. This chain uses TRBV12-3 or TRBV12-4 with TRBJ1-3; TRBD1 matches 10 bases. The CDR3 spans 15 residues. Trimming removed 8 bases from V and 2 bases from J; junction bases left unmatched: 6. The CDR3 protein is CASGLGTGAGNTIYF. The CDR3 DNA sequence: TGTGCCAGCGGTCTCGGGACAGGGGCTGGAAACACCATATATTTT.

The chain couples TRBV7-4 to TRBJ1-2; 11 nucleotides align to TRBD1. The CDR3 sequence is 17 residues long. CDR1 is SGHVT and CDR2 is SQSDAQ in the germline V gene. Unmatched junction bases numbered 13, after V lost 5 bases and J lost 5 bases. The CDR3 sequence is CASSPWTGGAKYYGYTF. In nucleotides, the CDR3 is TGTGCCAGCAGCCCTTGGACAGGGGGCGCTAAGTATTATGGCTACACCTTC.

The chain couples TRBV6-2 or TRBV6-3 to TRBJ2-1, with 11 bases that match TRBD2. CDR3 size: 13 residues. Germline V lookup: CDR1 MNHEY, CDR2 SVGEGT. V was pared by 9 bases and J by 5 bases, with 3 bases of the junction left unmatched. The CDR3 spells CASGLAGHNEQFF. In DNA, the CDR3 is TGTGCCAGTGGACTAGCGGGCCACAATGAGCAGTTCTTC.

This clonotype was detected ten times or more. This sequence joins TRBV7-2 and TRBJ1-6; TRBD1 matches 8 bases. Germline loops: CDR1 SGHTA, CDR2 FQGNSA. The CDR3 sequence is 18 residues long. The ends lost 3 bases at V and 3 bases at J; junction bases unmatched: 10. CDR3 nucleotides: TGTGCCAGCAGCTTTTTGGCCGGGACAGGATACTATAATTCACCCCTCCACTTT. Translation gives CASSFLAGTGYYNSPLHF.

As concerns this clonotype: This clone may be a read error of a much larger clone one base away. The V call is TRBV6-2 or TRBV6-3, the J call TRBJ2-1; D is perhaps TRBD1 (6 bases). The CDR3 is 16 amino acids. Germline values: CDR1 MNHEY, CDR2 SVGEGT. V lost 5 bases and J lost 2, with 16 bases in between. CDR3 amino acids: CASSQWGDRTYNEQFF. In DNA form, the CDR3 reads TGTGCCAGCAGTCAATGGGGAGACAGGACCTACAATGAGCAGTTCTTC.

The rearrangement links TRBV6-1 to TRBJ2-7, with TRBD2 matching over 11 bases. After removal of 2 bases from V and 3 bases from J, the junction contained 12 bases not matched to a gene. The germline V gene encodes CDR1 MNHNS and CDR2 SASEGT. CDR3 length equals 18 residues. This CDR3 reads CASSEFGFATSGDYEQYV. The DNA for the CDR3 is TGTGCCAGCAGTGAATTCGGGTTCGCGACTAGCGGGGACTACGAGCAGTACGTC.

In its sample, this clonotype was seen many times. The rearrangement links TRBV27 to TRBJ2-3; D is uncertain. Trimming took 6 bases from V and 0 from J, leaving 16 bases between them. Germline V CDR1 and CDR2: MNHEY, SMNVEV (reference sequence). This CDR3 is 16 amino acids long. The CDR3 loop reads CASSSGWKDSTDTQYF. The CDR3 DNA reads TGTGCCAGCAGCTCTGGGTGGAAGGATAGCACAGATACGCAGTATTTT.

V and J are TRBV27 and TRBJ2-7, with D unresolved. The CDR3 consists of 16 residues. V was shortened by 3 bases and J by 6 bases, with 21 bases between the two germline ends. Germline lookup yields CDR1 MNHEY and CDR2 SMNVEV (reference sequence). The CDR3 sequence: CASSFQGAGFPPEQYF. The CDR3, as DNA: TGTGCCAGCAGTTTTCAAGGCGCAGGTTTTCCGCCCGAGCAGTACTTC.

The table lists this clonotype with many counts. The rearrangement links TRBV10-1 to TRBJ1-2; D is undetermined. CDR3 length equals 13 residues. The germline gives CDR1 WNHNN, CDR2 SYGVQD (reference sequence). With 3 bases removed from V and 4 bases from J, the gap between germline ends came to 9 bases. The chain's CDR3 is CASSEDGRYGYTF. DNA of the CDR3: TGCGCCAGCAGTGAAGACGGCCGCTATGGCTACACCTTC.

This clonotype was recorded many times. The chain carries TRBV7-8 and TRBJ2-7, with 7 nucleotides matching TRBD1. CDR3 length: 19 amino acids. Germline CDR1 is SGHVS and CDR2 is FQNEAQ. The V and J ends lost 4 bases and 0 bases, in that order; junction bases with no gene match: 18. DNA for the CDR3: TGTGCCAGCAGCTCCGCGAGGGCCTCCCGGGACAGCAGCTCCTACGAGCAGTACGTC. Encoded protein: CASSSARASRDSSSYEQYV.

The CDR3: CASSDGYQETQYF. The CDR3 DNA is TGTGCCAGCAGCGACGGATATCAAGAGACCCAGTACTTC. This sequence joins TRBV5-5 and TRBJ2-5; D ambiguous. The CDR3 is 13 residues long. Germline V gives CDR1 SGHKS, CDR2 YYEKEE (reference sequence). The ends were cut back, 4 bases at V and 2 bases at J, with 9 bases in the middle.

The chain employs TRBV6-1 and TRBJ1-5; possibly TRBD1 for D (5 bases). V was shortened by 6 bases and J by 4 bases, with 25 bases between the two germline ends. This CDR3 has 18 residues. CDR1 is MNHNS, CDR2 SASEGT, per germline. CDR3 DNA: TGTGCCAGCAGCACCGGACCAGGGAGAGCCGGCCTTAATCAGCCCCAGCATTTT. Its protein is CASSTGPGRAGLNQPQHF.

This clonotype was seen a few times. The chain links TRBV6-1 to TRBJ2-1; 8 bases map to TRBD2. Germline trimming cut 4 bases from V and 4 bases from J; bases unmatched to any gene: 6. Germline V lookup: CDR1 MNHNS, CDR2 SASEGT. The CDR3 consists of 15 residues. The CDR3, as DNA: TGTGCCAGCAGTGTCTCCGGGGGGGATTACAATGAGCAGTTCTTC. It encodes CASSVSGGDYNEQFF.

V is TRBV7-9 and J is TRBJ1-1, with D possibly matching TRBD1 (6 bases). Deletions cut 11 bases from V and 9 bases from J, with 19 bases between. From germline, CDR1 is SEHNR and CDR2 FQNEAQ (reference sequence). This CDR3 contains 12 residues. The CDR3 DNA is TGTGCCGGACTGACAGGATACTCTAAAGCTTTCTTT. It yields the protein CAGLTGYSKAFF.

Of note for this clonotype: Given a much more abundant clone one base away, this may be a read error. V usage is TRBV7-2 and J usage is TRBJ1-2; the match to TRBD1 covers 12 bases. The germline V gene has CDR1 SGHTA and CDR2 FQGNSA. The CDR3 runs to 16 residues. CDR3 coding DNA: TGTGCCAGCAGCATGGGACAGGGGGCGCCTAACTATGGCTACAACTTC. It specifies CASSMGQGAPNYGYNF.

The gene calls are TRBV6-2 or TRBV6-3 and TRBJ2-1, with 9 bases aligning to TRBD1. The CDR3 has 15 residues. CDR1 is MNHEY, CDR2 SVGEGT, per germline. Trimming removed 2 bases from V and 5 bases from J; junction bases left unmatched: 4. Written as DNA, the CDR3 is TGTGCCAGCAGTTACGGGGACAGGGTCAACAATGAGCAGTTCTTC. Translation gives CASSYGDRVNNEQFF.

This chain uses TRBV27 with TRBJ1-5; D is unresolved. Trimming pared 5 bases from V and 11 bases from J, leaving 16 bases between. CDR1 is MNHEY, CDR2 SMNVEV, per germline (reference sequence). The CDR3 loop spans 13 amino acids. CDR3: CASSALTGLSQHF. The CDR3 nucleotides read TGTGCCAGCAGTGCCTTGACTGGGTTGTCCCAGCATTTT.

The gene calls are TRBV7-9 and TRBJ1-4; D remains ambiguous. CDR1 and CDR2 (germline): SEHNR, FQNEAQ (reference sequence). V shed 5 bases and J shed 1 base, with 11 bases lying between them. The CDR3 sequence is 15 residues long. Written as DNA, the CDR3 is TGTGCCAGCAGCAGCTTCGCGGAAACTAATGAAAAACTGTTTTTT. Translating gives CASSSFAETNEKLFF.

V gene TRBV4-1 combines with J gene TRBJ2-7; D possibly corresponds to TRBD2 (7 bases). The CDR3 is 17 amino acids. Trimming took off 0 bases at V and 0 bases at J, with 15 bases between the two ends. Germline lookup yields CDR1 MGHRA and CDR2 YSYEKL. This CDR3 reads CASSQEWLADSSYEQYV. In nucleotides, the CDR3 is TGCGCCAGCAGCCAAGAGTGGCTAGCGGACAGCTCCTACGAGCAGTACGTC.

This chain uses TRBV19 with TRBJ2-2, with 12 bases lining up with TRBD2. Germline CDR1 LNHDA, CDR2 SQIVND (reference sequence). Trimming at V came to 10 bases and at J to 5 bases, leaving 8 bases not matched to a gene. CDR3 size: 15 residues. CDR3 in amino acids: CATELAGGITGELFF. CDR3 coding DNA: TGTGCCACGGAGCTAGCGGGGGGGATTACCGGGGAGCTGTTTTTT. Variable domain in full (rest from reference TRBV19 and TRBJ2-2): DGGITQSPKYLFRKEGQNVTLSCEQNLNHDAMYWYRQDPGQGLRLIYYSQIVNDFQKGDIAEGYSVSREKKESFPLTVTSAQKNPTAFYLCATELAGGITGELFFGEGSRLTVL.

The CDR3 loop is CASSLPGATTEAFF. The CDR3 DNA follows: TGCGCCAGCAGCCTGCCGGGGGCGACCACTGAAGCTTTCTTT. The chain is built from TRBV5-1 and TRBJ1-1; perhaps TRBD1 as D (6 bases). CDR1 is SGHRS and CDR2 is YFSETQ in the germline V gene. V lost 4 bases to trimming and J lost 4 bases, with 14 bases between them. The CDR3 consists of 14 residues.

V gene TRBV19 combines with J gene TRBJ1-1; D is unresolved. Trimming took off 3 bases at V and 4 bases at J, with 15 bases between the two ends. Germline values: CDR1 LNHDA, CDR2 SQIVND (reference sequence). This CDR3 has 15 amino acids. In DNA form, the CDR3 reads TGTGCCAGTAGTATCTGGACCGCATCGGTCACTGAAGCTTTCTTT. Encoded protein: CASSIWTASVTEAFF.

The chain uses TRBV6-2 or TRBV6-3 and TRBJ2-7; D might be TRBD1 (6 bases). The V gene's germline CDR1 is MNHEY and CDR2 SVGEGT. The CDR3 length is 12 residues. Deletions cut 5 bases from V and 6 bases from J, with 11 bases between. The CDR3 reads CASSDWTVEQYV. The CDR3 DNA follows: TGTGCCAGCAGTGATTGGACAGTCGAGCAGTACGTC.

The table lists this clonotype with a few counts. The genes are TRBV7-9 and TRBJ2-2, with D perhaps being TRBD1 or TRBD2 (5 bases each). In germline, CDR1 is SEHNR, CDR2 FQNEAQ (reference sequence). Trimming pared 4 bases from V and 6 bases from J, leaving 15 bases between. This CDR3 region has 15 residues. This CDR3 is CASSSGTRPPGELFF. DNA for the CDR3: TGTGCCAGCAGCTCGGGGACCCGCCCGCCCGGGGAGCTGTTTTTT.